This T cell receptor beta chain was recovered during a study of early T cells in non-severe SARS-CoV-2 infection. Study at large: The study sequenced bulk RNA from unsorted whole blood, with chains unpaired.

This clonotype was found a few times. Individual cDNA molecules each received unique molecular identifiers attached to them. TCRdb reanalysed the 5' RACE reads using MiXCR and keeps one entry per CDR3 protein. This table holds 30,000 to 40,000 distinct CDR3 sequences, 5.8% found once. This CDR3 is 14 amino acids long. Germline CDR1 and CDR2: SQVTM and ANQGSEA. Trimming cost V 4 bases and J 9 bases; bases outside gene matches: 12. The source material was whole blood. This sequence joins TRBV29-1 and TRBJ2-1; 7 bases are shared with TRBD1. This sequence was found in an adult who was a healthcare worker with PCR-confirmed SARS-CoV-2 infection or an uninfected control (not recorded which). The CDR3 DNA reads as TGCAGCGTTGCTCCAGGACAGGTGAATAGTGAGCAGTTCTTC. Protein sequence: CSVAPGQVNSEQFF.